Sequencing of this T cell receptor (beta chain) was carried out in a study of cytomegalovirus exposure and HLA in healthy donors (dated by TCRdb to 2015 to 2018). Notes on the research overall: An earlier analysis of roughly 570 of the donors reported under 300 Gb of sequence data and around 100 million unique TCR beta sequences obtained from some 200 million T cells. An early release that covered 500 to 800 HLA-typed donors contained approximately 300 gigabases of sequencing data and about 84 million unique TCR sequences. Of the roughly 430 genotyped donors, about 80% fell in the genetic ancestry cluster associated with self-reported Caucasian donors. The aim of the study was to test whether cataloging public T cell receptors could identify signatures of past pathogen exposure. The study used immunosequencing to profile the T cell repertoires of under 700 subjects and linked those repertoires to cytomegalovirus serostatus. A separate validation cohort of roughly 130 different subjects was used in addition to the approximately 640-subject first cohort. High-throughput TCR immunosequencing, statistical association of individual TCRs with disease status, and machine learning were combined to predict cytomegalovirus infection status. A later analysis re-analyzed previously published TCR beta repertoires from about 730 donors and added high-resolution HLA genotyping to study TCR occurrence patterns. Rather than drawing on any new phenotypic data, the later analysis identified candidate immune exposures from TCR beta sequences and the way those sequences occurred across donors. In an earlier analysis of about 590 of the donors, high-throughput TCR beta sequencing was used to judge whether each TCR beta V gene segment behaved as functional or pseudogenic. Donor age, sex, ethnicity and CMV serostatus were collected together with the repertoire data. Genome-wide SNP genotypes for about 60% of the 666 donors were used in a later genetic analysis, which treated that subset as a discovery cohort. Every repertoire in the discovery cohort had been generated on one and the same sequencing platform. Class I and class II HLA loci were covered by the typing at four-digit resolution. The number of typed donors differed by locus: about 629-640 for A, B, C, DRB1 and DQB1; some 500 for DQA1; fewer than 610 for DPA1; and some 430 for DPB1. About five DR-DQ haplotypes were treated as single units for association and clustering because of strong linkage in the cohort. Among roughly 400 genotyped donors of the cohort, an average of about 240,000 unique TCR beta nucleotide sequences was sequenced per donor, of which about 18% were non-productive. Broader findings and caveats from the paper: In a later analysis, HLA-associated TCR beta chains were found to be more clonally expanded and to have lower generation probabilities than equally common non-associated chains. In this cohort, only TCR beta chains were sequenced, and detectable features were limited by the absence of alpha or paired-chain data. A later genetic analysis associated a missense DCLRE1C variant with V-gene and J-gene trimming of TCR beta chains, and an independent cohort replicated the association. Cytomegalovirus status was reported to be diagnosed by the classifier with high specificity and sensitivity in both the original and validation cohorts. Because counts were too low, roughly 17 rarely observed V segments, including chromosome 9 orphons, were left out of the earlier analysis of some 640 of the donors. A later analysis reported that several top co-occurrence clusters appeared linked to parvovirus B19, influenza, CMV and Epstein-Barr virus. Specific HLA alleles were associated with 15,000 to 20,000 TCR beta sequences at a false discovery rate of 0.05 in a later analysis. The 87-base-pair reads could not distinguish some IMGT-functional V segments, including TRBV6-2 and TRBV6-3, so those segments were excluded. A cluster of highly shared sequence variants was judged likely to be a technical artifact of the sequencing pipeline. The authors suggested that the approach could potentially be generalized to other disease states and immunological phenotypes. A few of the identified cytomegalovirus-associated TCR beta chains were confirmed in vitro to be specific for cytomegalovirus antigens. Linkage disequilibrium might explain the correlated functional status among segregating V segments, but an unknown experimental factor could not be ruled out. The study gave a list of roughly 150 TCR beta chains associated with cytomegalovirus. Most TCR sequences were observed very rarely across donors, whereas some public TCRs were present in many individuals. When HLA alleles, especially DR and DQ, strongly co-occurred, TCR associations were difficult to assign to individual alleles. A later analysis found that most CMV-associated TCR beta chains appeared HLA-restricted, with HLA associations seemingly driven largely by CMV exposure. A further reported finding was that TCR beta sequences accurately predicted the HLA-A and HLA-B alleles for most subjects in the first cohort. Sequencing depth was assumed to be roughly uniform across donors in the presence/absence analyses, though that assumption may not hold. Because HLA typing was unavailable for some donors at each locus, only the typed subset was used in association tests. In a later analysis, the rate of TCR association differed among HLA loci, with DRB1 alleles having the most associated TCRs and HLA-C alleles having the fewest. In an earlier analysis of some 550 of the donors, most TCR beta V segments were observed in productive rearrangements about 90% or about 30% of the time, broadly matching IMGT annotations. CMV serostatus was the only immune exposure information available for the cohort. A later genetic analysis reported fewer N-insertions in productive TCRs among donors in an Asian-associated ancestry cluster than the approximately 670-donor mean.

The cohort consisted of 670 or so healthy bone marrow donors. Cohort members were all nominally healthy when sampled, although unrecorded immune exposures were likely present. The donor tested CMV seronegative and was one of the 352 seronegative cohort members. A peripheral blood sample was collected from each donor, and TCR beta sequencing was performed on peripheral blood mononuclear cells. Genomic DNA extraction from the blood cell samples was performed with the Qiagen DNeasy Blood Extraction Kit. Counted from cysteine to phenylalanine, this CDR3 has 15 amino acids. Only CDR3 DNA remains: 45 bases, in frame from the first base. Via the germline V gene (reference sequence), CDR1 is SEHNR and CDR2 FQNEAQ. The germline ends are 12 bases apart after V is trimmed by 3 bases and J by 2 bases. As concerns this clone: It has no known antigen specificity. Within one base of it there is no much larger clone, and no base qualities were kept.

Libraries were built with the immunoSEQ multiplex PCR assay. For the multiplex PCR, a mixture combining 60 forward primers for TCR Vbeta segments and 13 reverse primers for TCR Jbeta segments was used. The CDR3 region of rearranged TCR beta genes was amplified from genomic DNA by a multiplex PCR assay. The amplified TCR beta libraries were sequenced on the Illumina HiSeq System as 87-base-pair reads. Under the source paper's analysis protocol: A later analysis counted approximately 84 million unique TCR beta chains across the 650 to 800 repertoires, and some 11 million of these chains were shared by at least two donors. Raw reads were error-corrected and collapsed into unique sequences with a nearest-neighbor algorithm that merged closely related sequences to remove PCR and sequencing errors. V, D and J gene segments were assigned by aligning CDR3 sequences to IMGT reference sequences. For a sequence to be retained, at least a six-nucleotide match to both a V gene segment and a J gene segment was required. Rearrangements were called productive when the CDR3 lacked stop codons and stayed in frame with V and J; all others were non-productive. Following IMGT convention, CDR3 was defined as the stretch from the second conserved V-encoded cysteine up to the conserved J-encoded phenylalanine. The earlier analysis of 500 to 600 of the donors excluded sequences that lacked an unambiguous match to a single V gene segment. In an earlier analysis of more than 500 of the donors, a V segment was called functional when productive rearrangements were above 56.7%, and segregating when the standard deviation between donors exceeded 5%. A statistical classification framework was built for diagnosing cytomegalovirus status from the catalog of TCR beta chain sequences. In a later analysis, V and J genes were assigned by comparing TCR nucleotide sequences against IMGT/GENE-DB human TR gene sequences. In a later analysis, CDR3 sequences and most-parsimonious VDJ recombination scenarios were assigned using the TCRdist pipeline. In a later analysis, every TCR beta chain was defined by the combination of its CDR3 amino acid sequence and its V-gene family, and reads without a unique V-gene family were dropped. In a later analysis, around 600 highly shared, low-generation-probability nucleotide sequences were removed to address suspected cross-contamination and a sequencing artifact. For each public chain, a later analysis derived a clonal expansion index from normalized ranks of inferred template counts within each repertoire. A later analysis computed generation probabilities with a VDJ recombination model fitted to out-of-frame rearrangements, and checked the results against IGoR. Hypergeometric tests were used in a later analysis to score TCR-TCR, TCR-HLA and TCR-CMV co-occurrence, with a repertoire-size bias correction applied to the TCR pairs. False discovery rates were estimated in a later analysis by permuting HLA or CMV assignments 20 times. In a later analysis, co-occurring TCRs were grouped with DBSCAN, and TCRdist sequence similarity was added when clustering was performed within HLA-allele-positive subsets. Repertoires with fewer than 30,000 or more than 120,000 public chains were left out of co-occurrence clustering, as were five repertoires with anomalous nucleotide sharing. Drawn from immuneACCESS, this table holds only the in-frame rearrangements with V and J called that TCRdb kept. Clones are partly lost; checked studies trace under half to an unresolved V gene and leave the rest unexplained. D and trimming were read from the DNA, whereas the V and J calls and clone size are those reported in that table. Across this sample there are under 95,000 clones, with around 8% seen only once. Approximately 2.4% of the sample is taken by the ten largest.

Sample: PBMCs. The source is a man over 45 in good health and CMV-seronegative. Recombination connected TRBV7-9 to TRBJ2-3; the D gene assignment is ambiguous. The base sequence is TGTGCCAGCAGCTTCGCGGAGATCCCCACAGATACGCAGTATTTT. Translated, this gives CASSFAEIPTDTQYF.